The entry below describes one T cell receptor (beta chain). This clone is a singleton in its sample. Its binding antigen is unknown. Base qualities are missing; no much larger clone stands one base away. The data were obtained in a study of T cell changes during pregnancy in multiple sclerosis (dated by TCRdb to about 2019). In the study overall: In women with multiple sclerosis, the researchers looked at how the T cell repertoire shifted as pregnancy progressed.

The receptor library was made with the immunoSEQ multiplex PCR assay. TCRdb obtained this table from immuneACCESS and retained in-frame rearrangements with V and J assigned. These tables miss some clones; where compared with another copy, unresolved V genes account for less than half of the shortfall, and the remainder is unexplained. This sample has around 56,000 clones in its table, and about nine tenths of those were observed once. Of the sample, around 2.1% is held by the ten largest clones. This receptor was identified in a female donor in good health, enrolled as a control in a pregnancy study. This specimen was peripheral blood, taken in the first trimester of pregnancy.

The CDR3 reads CASRPYPLALKGTQYF. DNA sequence: TGTGCCAGCAGACCTTACCCTCTAGCGTTAAAGGGTACGCAGTATTTT. This chain is built from TRBV11-2 and TRBJ2-3; tentative D gene TRBD2, with 6 bases matching. Cut back by 6 bases and 8 bases, the V and J ends lie 24 bases apart. From the cysteine up to the phenylalanine, the CDR3 has a length of 16 residues. Kept here is only the CDR3 DNA, which spans 48 bases and is read in frame from base 1. As encoded in the germline V gene, CDR1 is SGHAT while CDR2 is FQNNGV.